A selection of T cell receptor beta chains follows, all from one sample in a study of early T cells in non-severe SARS-CoV-2 infection. Each CDR3 protein is one row after TCRdb ran MiXCR on the 5' RACE reads. The sample holds fewer than 100,000 distinct CDR3 sequences, approximately 12% seen once. The sample was whole blood. These receptor sequences come from an adult who was a healthcare worker with PCR-confirmed SARS-CoV-2 infection or an uninfected control (not recorded which). CDR3s include the opening cysteine and the closing phenylalanine or tryptophan. A D gene is named only where the DNA matches it firmly. The size field is filled for only some rows; it gives once, few, many or a size class.

TGCAGTGCTAGAGAAGGGGGTTTGAAGGGTGGCTCCTACAATGAGCAGTTCTTC	CSAREGGLKGGSYNEQFF	many	NA	TRBV20-1	TRBJ2-1
TGTGCCAGCAGCCCCCCCCCCAGACTAGCGGTTATACAAGAGACCCAGTACTTC	CASSPPPRLAVIQETQYF	few	TRBD2	TRBV7-6	TRBJ2-5
TGCAGCGTCTCCGGGGGAGACAGGGGATGGGAGCAGTTCTTC	CSVSGGDRGWEQFF	many	TRBD1	TRBV29-1	TRBJ2-1
TGCAGCGTCGACTGGGGGATCGATGAAGCTTTCTTT	CSVDWGIDEAFF	NA	NA	TRBV29-1	TRBJ1-1
TGTGCCAGCAGCTGGGGAGGGCGGTCGATAGATACGCAGTATTTT	CASSWGGRSIDTQYF	many	TRBD2	TRBV7-2	TRBJ2-3
TGTGCCAGCCTCGAGACCGGGAGGTCCTTCAGTGAGCAGTTCTTC	CASLETGRSFSEQFF	few	TRBD2	TRBV6-6	TRBJ2-1
TGTGCCAGCAGTTTAGGACAGACCAATCAGCCCCAGCATTTT	CASSLGQTNQPQHF	many	NA	TRBV12-3/TRBV12-4	TRBJ1-5
TGTGCCAGCAGCCTCCTGGTGGGGGCGAGCTCCTACGAGCAGTACTTC	CASSLLVGASSYEQYF	NA	NA	TRBV5-8	TRBJ2-7
TGTGCCAGCAGTTTACGGGACAGGGCGCAAGAGACCCAGTACTTC	CASSLRDRAQETQYF	NA	TRBD1	TRBV27	TRBJ2-5
TGTGCCAGCTCACCCAGCACGGACGCAAACTATGGCTACACCTTC	CASSPSTDANYGYTF	NA	NA	TRBV18	TRBJ1-2
TGTGCCAGCAGCGCTAGTCCCGGACTAGAGGCCTACGAGCAGTACTTC	CASSASPGLEAYEQYF	many	TRBD2	TRBV9	TRBJ2-7
TGTGCCACCAGCAGAGATAGGGCAGGGGCACATGAGCAGTTCTTC	CATSRDRAGAHEQFF	many	NA	TRBV15	TRBJ2-1
TGTGCCAGCAGCCAAGGCAATGAGCAGTTCTTC	CASSQGNEQFF	few	NA	TRBV14	TRBJ2-1
TGTGCCAGCAGCCGGAGCGGGAGGGAGACCCAGTACTTC	CASSRSGRETQYF	NA	TRBD2	TRBV7-6	TRBJ2-5
TGTGCCAGCAGCGGGGACAGCTATCAAGAGACCCAGTACTTC	CASSGDSYQETQYF	many	TRBD1	TRBV5-6	TRBJ2-5
TGTGCCTGGAGTATGGACAATGAAAAACTGTTTTTT	CAWSMDNEKLFF	NA	NA	TRBV30	TRBJ1-4
TGTGCCAACAGTCTTTATAAGGCTAGCGGAGATACGCAGTATTTT	CANSLYKASGDTQYF	NA	TRBD2	TRBV14	TRBJ2-3
TGCAGTGCTAATAGCGGGAGACCCACAGATACGCAGTATTTT	CSANSGRPTDTQYF	NA	TRBD2	TRBV20-1	TRBJ2-3
TGTGCCAGCAGTGAAGCGCACGGGTCTAACTATGGCTACACCTTC	CASSEAHGSNYGYTF	few	NA	TRBV6-1	TRBJ1-2
TGTGCCAGCAGTTACGGAGGGGGAGGTTACAATGAGCAGTTCTTC	CASSYGGGGYNEQFF	NA	NA	TRBV6-5	TRBJ2-1
TGTGCCATCAGTAGGAGGGAGGGGAAAGAGACCCAGTACTTC	CAISRREGKETQYF	few	TRBD2	TRBV10-3	TRBJ2-5
TGTGCCAGCAGTCCCGGGACTAGCGGGGCGCGGCCCTACAATGAGCAGTTCTTC	CASSPGTSGARPYNEQFF	few	TRBD2	TRBV6-5	TRBJ2-1
TGCGCCAGCAGCTTATATCGGAGCAAAAACATTCAGTACTTC	CASSLYRSKNIQYF	few	NA	TRBV5-1	TRBJ2-4
TGTGCCAGCAAGTCTAGCGGGATGACAGATACGCAGTATTTT	CASKSSGMTDTQYF	NA	TRBD2	TRBV28	TRBJ2-3
TGTGCCAGCAGTTTAGCGGGAGGGCCTTGGAATGAGCAGTTCTTC	CASSLAGGPWNEQFF	many	TRBD2	TRBV14	TRBJ2-1
TGTGCCAGCAGCATGGACAGTTACAATGAGCAGTTCTTC	CASSMDSYNEQFF	many	NA	TRBV7-3	TRBJ2-1